This is a list of T cell receptor beta chains from one sample in a study of persistence of HIV-infected CD4 T cells. For these TCRs, the target antigens are not known. Assay: immunoSEQ multiplex PCR; the TCRdb copy retains only in-frame clones and omits some. The sample records approximately 25,000 clones, around two thirds being singletons. The starting material was CD4+ T cells sorted from PBMCs after approximately 19-hour stimulation, obtained from a patient who received antiretroviral therapy. These receptors originate from an adult man with HIV who was CMV-seropositive. Both conserved end residues are part of each CDR3. Each record gives: clone size, J gene, D gene, V gene, CDR3 protein, CDR3 DNA. The D gene is left open where the match is weak. A clone size is listed for some rows: how often the clone was seen (once, few, many), or a class if it is expanded.

NA,TRBJ2-1,TRBD1,TRBV27,CASSFRDRGRGEQFF,TGTGCCAGCAGTTTTAGAGACAGGGGACGAGGTGAGCAGTTCTTC
once,TRBJ1-2,NA,TRBV19,CASSNSHREGYTF,TGTGCCAGTAGTAACTCTCACAGGGAGGGCTACACCTTC
NA,TRBJ2-1,TRBD2,TRBV5-1,CASSLTGPGGLVGSYNEQFF,TGCGCCAGCAGCTTGACGGGGCCGGGGGGGCTCGTCGGTTCCTACAATGAGCAGTTCTTC
NA,TRBJ2-1,TRBD1,TRBV6-5,CASRLDRGAYNEQFF,TGTGCCAGCAGGCTCGACAGGGGAGCCTACAATGAGCAGTTCTTC
NA,TRBJ2-7,TRBD1,TRBV4-2,CASSQAPGTGKYF,TGTGCCAGCAGCCAGGCTCCTGGGACAGGGAAATACTTC
NA,TRBJ2-2,NA,TRBV11-1,CASSILRDRNTGELFF,TGTGCCAGCAGCATCCTCCGGGACCGAAACACCGGGGAGCTGTTTTTT
few,TRBJ1-3,TRBD1,TRBV25-1,CASRRTGPSGNTIYF,TGTGCCAGCCGACGGACAGGGCCCTCTGGAAACACCATATATTTT
NA,TRBJ2-3,NA,TRBV11-3,CASSLGTSSSTDTQYF,TGTGCCAGCAGCTTAGGAACGTCCTCTAGCACAGATACGCAGTATTTT
few,TRBJ2-1,NA,TRBV15,CATSRDLGSYNEQFF,TGTGCCACCAGCAGAGATCTGGGATCCTACAATGAGCAGTTCTTC
few,TRBJ1-5,TRBD1,TRBV3-1/TRBV3-2,CASCRQGTNQPQHF,TGTGCCAGCTGTCGACAGGGAACCAATCAGCCCCAGCATTTT
NA,TRBJ2-7,NA,TRBV19,CASSIGRTYEQYF,TGTGCCAGTAGTATTGGCCGGACCTACGAGCAGTACTTC
NA,TRBJ2-3,NA,TRBV7-3,CASSLSRGSTDTQYF,TGTGCCAGCAGCCTATCCCGGGGGTCCACAGATACGCAGTATTTT
NA,TRBJ2-7,NA,TRBV4-2,CASSQEGPGSSFYEQYF,TGTGCCAGCAGCCAAGAAGGTCCAGGGTCCTCCTTCTACGAGCAGTACTTC
NA,TRBJ2-6,NA,TRBV6-1,CASSALRMGGAPSGANVLTF,TGTGCCAGCAGTGCTCTGAGAATGGGGGGGGCCCCCTCTGGGGCCAACGTCCTGACTTTC
NA,TRBJ2-1,NA,TRBV18,CASSPLQGRDGNEQFF,TGTGCCAGCTCACCACTACAGGGAAGGGATGGGAATGAGCAGTTCTTC
NA,TRBJ2-7,TRBD2,TRBV18,CASSPRGTRTYEQYF,TGTGCCAGCTCACCACGGGGGACTAGGACCTACGAGCAGTACTTC
NA,TRBJ2-2,NA,TRBV2,CATTPSSGGAGELFF,TGTGCCACCACTCCCAGCTCCGGTGGGGCCGGGGAGCTGTTTTTT
few,TRBJ1-2,NA,TRBV2,CASVQIDRLGGYTF,TGTGCCAGCGTTCAAATAGACAGGCTTGGGGGCTACACCTTC
NA,TRBJ2-3,NA,TRBV21-1,CASSKVPGGQIDTQYF,TGTGCCAGCAGCAAGGTCCCGGGGGGGCAAATAGATACGCAGTATTTT
NA,TRBJ1-4,NA,TRBV12-5,CASGPGELQTNEKLFF,TGTGCTAGTGGTCCCGGGGAGCTGCAGACTAATGAAAAACTGTTTTTT
NA,TRBJ1-2,NA,TRBV3-1/TRBV3-2,CASSQGRPGYGYTF,TGTGCCAGCAGCCAGGGACGGCCTGGCTATGGCTACACCTTC
NA,TRBJ1-2,TRBD1,TRBV19,CASSPRDRGNYGYTF,TGTGCCAGTAGTCCCCGGGACAGGGGCAACTATGGCTACACCTTC
NA,TRBJ2-1,TRBD2,TRBV24-1,CATSSGALVIHEQFF,TGTGCCACCAGTAGCGGGGCCCTCGTAATTCATGAGCAGTTCTTC
few,TRBJ1-5,TRBD1,TRBV28,CASSGGGSGQPQHF,TGTGCCAGCAGTGGAGGGGGCTCGGGTCAGCCCCAGCATTTT
NA,TRBJ1-6,TRBD1,TRBV28,CASSTSGQGASPLHF,TGTGCCAGCAGTACCTCGGGACAGGGGGCTTCACCCCTCCACTTT
NA,TRBJ1-2,NA,TRBV9,CASSVGDYGYTF,TGTGCCAGCAGCGTAGGGGATTATGGCTACACCTTC
once,TRBJ1-2,TRBD1,TRBV9,CASRVAPTGGAMDYGYTF,TGTGCCAGCAGGGTAGCCCCAACAGGGGGCGCGATGGACTATGGCTACACCTTC
NA,TRBJ2-3,NA,TRBV29-1,CSVAGPDTQYF,TGCAGCGTTGCCGGGCCAGATACGCAGTATTTT
NA,TRBJ2-7,TRBD1,TRBV19,CATKPGQGVYEQYF,TGTGCCACGAAACCGGGACAGGGGGTCTACGAGCAGTACTTC
NA,TRBJ2-7,TRBD1,TRBV5-1,CASGNTGVETEQYF,TGCGCCAGCGGTAATACAGGGGTTGAGACCGAGCAGTACTTC
once,TRBJ2-3,NA,TRBV10-3,CAISELLGPSTTDTQYF,TGTGCCATCAGTGAGCTTTTGGGTCCAAGCACCACAGATACGCAGTATTTT
NA,TRBJ2-2,NA,TRBV10-3,CAIKARTGNTGELFF,TGTGCCATCAAAGCCCGGACTGGGAACACCGGGGAGCTGTTTTTT
NA,TRBJ2-6,NA,TRBV5-1,CASSLLTTGSGANVLTF,TGCGCCAGCAGCTTGCTCACGACAGGCTCTGGGGCCAACGTCCTGACTTTC
NA,TRBJ1-1,NA,TRBV30,CAWTKTGGTTEAFF,TGTGCCTGGACCAAAACCGGGGGGACCACTGAAGCTTTCTTT
NA,TRBJ2-1,NA,TRBV5-4,CASSSGQGGNEQFF,TGTGCCAGCAGCTCCGGACAGGGAGGGAATGAGCAGTTCTTC
NA,TRBJ2-7,NA,TRBV2,CAINRDYEQYF,TGTGCCATCAACAGGGACTACGAGCAGTACTTC
NA,TRBJ1-6,NA,TRBV19,CASDSSSTGRSPLHF,TGTGCCAGCGATAGTAGCTCGACAGGCAGATCACCCCTCCACTTT
NA,TRBJ1-3,NA,TRBV6-6,CASRGDKSSGNTIYF,TGTGCCAGCAGGGGCGACAAATCCTCTGGAAACACCATATATTTT
NA,TRBJ1-2,TRBD1,TRBV6-1,CASSEAPGQSYGYTF,TGTGCCAGCAGTGAAGCCCCGGGACAGAGCTATGGCTACACCTTC
NA,TRBJ2-2,TRBD1,TRBV5-4,CASSPPGTGGRNTGELFF,TGTGCCAGCAGCCCGCCCGGGACAGGGGGCCGGAACACCGGGGAGCTGTTTTTT
NA,TRBJ1-2,NA,TRBV5-1,CASRALEGQIGYTF,TGCGCCAGCAGAGCATTGGAAGGGCAAATAGGCTACACCTTC
NA,TRBJ2-3,NA,TRBV24-1,CATSDWGGPDTQYF,TGTGCCACCAGTGATTGGGGAGGTCCAGATACGCAGTATTTT
NA,TRBJ1-2,TRBD1,TRBV4-1,CASSQGEQGARYGYTF,TGCGCCAGCAGCCAAGGAGAGCAGGGGGCACGCTATGGCTACACCTTC
NA,TRBJ1-1,NA,TRBV28,CASSLVQGNTEAFF,TGTGCCAGCAGTTTAGTACAGGGGAACACTGAAGCTTTCTTT
NA,TRBJ1-3,NA,TRBV29-1,CSVEDRGAGNTIYF,TGCAGCGTTGAAGACAGGGGAGCTGGAAACACCATATATTTT
NA,TRBJ2-3,NA,TRBV30,CAWCASGTDTQYF,TGTGCCTGGTGCGCGTCGGGCACAGATACGCAGTATTTT
NA,TRBJ2-3,NA,TRBV21-1,CASSNGAPPSTDTQYF,TGTGCCAGCAGCAACGGCGCACCACCTAGCACAGATACGCAGTATTTT
NA,TRBJ2-7,TRBD2,TRBV2,CASNSRTSGGYEQYF,TGTGCCAGCAATTCTCGGACTAGCGGGGGGTACGAGCAGTACTTC
NA,TRBJ2-3,NA,TRBV7-9,CASSWDADTQYF,TGTGCCAGCAGCTGGGACGCAGATACGCAGTATTTT
NA,TRBJ2-7,NA,TRBV6-1,CASSYGDSSYEQYF,TGTGCCAGCAGTTATGGGGACTCCAGCTACGAGCAGTACTTC
NA,TRBJ2-1,TRBD2,TRBV10-3,CAISGVSGGPDPLNEQFF,TGTGCCATCAGTGGGGTTAGCGGGGGGCCGGACCCCCTCAATGAGCAGTTCTTC